What follows are 19 T cell receptor beta chains derived from one specimen sequenced in a study of blood T cell repertoires in COVID-19. Assay: immunoSEQ multiplex PCR; the TCRdb copy retains only in-frame clones and omits some. The sample includes some 320,000 clones, approximately 89% seen only once; the top ten take 7.8%. The material sequenced was peripheral blood. The receptors originated from a woman aged 50 to 60 who had recovered from COVID-19.

The J gene is TRBJ1-1, the V gene TRBV6-2 or TRBV6-3, with unresolved D. Between the trimmed V and J ends, which lost 4 bases and 8 bases, there was a span of 8 bases. The CDR3 has 11 amino acids. Germline V CDR1 and CDR2: MNHEY, SVGEGT. The CDR3 DNA sequence: TGTGCCAGCAGTTTCTTCGGGGAAGCTTTCTTT. Protein: CASSFFGEAFF.

The chain uses TRBV18 and TRBJ1-2; perhaps TRBD1 as D (5 bases). CDR1 is KGHSH and CDR2 is LQKENI in the germline V gene. The CDR3 covers 15 residues. V lost 5 bases and J lost 1, with 14 bases in between. CDR3 region: CASSSELRDNYGYTF. In nucleotides, the CDR3 is TGTGCCAGCTCATCAGAACTCAGGGATAACTATGGCTACACCTTC.

This chain joins TRBV28 and TRBJ2-1; 11 bases are shared with TRBD2. V gave up 5 bases and J gave up 7 bases; unmatched junction bases: 7. This CDR3 is 15 amino acids long. Per germline, CDR1 MDHEN and CDR2 SYDVKM. The CDR3 reads CASSVSSGRKNEQFF. In DNA form, the CDR3 reads TGTGCCAGCAGTGTCTCTAGCGGGAGGAAAAATGAGCAGTTCTTC.

The CDR3 reads CASSQEGQVTYF. For the CDR3, the DNA is TGTGCCAGCAGCCAAGAGGGGCAGGTGACGTATTTT. V usage is TRBV3-1 (or the pseudogene TRBV3-2) and J usage is TRBJ2-3, with D perhaps matching TRBD1 (5 bases). CDR1 is LGHDT and CDR2 is YNNKEL in the germline V gene (reference sequence). The ends were cut back, 0 bases at V and 14 bases at J, with 12 bases in the middle. The CDR3 runs 12 residues.

In this sample, this clone turned up once. The chain carries TRBV5-6 and TRBJ2-7, with D perhaps TRBD2 (5 bases). V was cut by 5 bases and J by 7 bases, with 13 bases left in between. The CDR3 length is 12 residues. Germline assignment: CDR1 SGHDT and CDR2 YYEEEE. This chain's CDR3 is CASRNGVGEQYF. In nucleotides, the CDR3 is TGTGCCAGCAGGAACGGGGTGGGGGAGCAGTACTTC.

Notes on this clone: Other DNA sequences in this specimen translate into the identical CDR3. The chain combines TRBV7-2 with TRBJ1-1; D unclear. CDR1 is SGHTA, CDR2 FQGNSA, per germline. This CDR3 has 13 residues. Trimming took 1 base from V and 4 from J, leaving 7 bases between them. The CDR3 sequence is CASSLVEGTEAFF. CDR3 DNA: TGTGCCAGCAGCTTAGTCGAGGGCACTGAAGCTTTCTTT.

The chain employs TRBV2 and TRBJ1-1, with D hard to call. The CDR3 sequence is 13 residues long. V was shortened by 10 bases and J by 2 bases, with 14 bases between the two germline ends. The germline gives CDR1 SNHLY, CDR2 FYNNEI. The CDR3 here is CATTRRENTEAFF. The CDR3 coding sequence is TGTGCCACCACTAGGAGGGAAAACACTGAAGCTTTCTTT.

The chain uses TRBV7-9 and TRBJ2-7; possible D gene TRBD2, 6 bases. Trimming left V 3 bases short and J 7 bases short, with 16 bases between. The CDR3 runs 14 residues. The V gene's germline CDR1 is SEHNR and CDR2 FQNEAQ (reference sequence). In DNA, the CDR3 is TGTGCCAGCAGCTTTTACTCCGGGGGATTTGAGCAGTACTTC. It yields the protein CASSFYSGGFEQYF.

The chain is built from TRBV7-9 and TRBJ2-1; unclear D gene. Germline V gives CDR1 SEHNR, CDR2 FQNEAQ (reference sequence). The CDR3 is made up of 13 amino acids. V was clipped by 1 base and J by 6 bases, with 7 bases between them. The CDR3 nucleotides read TGTGCCAGCAGCTTAGGCTTTAGCAATGAGCAGTTCTTC. Encoded protein: CASSLGFSNEQFF.

This clone was observed a handful of times. The genes are TRBV7-2 and TRBJ1-1; 8 positions agree with TRBD1. Germline-derived CDR1 and CDR2 are SGHTA and FQGNSA. The CDR3 is 15 residues long. The trim removed 4 bases at V and 4 bases at J, leaving 8 bases unmatched. The CDR3, as DNA: TGTGCCAGCAGCTCGCAGGGGGCGCGAGGCACTGAAGCTTTCTTT. This gives the protein CASSSQGARGTEAFF.

V usage is TRBV7-8 and J usage is TRBJ2-3, with TRBD2 matching over 10 bases. The CDR3 consists of 16 residues. Germline lookup yields CDR1 SGHVS and CDR2 FQNEAQ. With V trimmed by 1 base and J by 2 bases, 3 bases remained unmatched. CDR3: CASSLETSGATDTQYF. The CDR3 DNA is TGTGCCAGCAGCTTAGAAACTAGCGGGGCCACAGATACGCAGTATTTT.

The V call is TRBV21-1, the J call TRBJ1-2; whether TRBD1, the table's D call, matches the DNA was not checked. TRBV21-1 has pseudogene status. The CDR3 length is 13 residues. CDR3: CASGYTGEQGYTF. In DNA form, the CDR3 reads TGTGCCAGCGGGTACACAGGGGAGCAAGGCTACACCTTC.

The chain joins TRBV28 to TRBJ1-2, with D possibly matching TRBD1 (5 bases). This CDR3 contains 12 residues. Germline-derived CDR1 and CDR2 are MDHEN and SYDVKM. The V gene lost 7 bases and the J gene lost 7 bases, with 13 bases spanning the gap. The CDR3 protein is CASTGPLAGYTF. CDR3 bases: TGTGCCAGCACAGGGCCCCTGGCTGGCTACACCTTC.

The chain uses TRBV5-1 and TRBJ1-4; TRBD1 agrees at 7 bases. V lost 2 bases to trimming and J lost 3 bases; unmatched junction nucleotides: 7. CDR3 length: 16 residues. Germline CDR1 and CDR2: SGHRS and YFSETQ. CDR3 coding DNA: TGCGCCAGCAGCTTACAGGGGCTGGCAGCTAATGAAAAACTGTTTTTT. This translates into CASSLQGLAANEKLFF. Full variable domain (outside the CDR3, taken from reference TRBV5-1 and TRBJ1-4): KAGVTQTPRYLIKTRGQQVTLSCSPISGHRSVSWYQQTPGQGLQFLFEYFSETQRNKGNFPGRFSGRQFSNSRSEMNVSTLELGDSALYLCASSLQGLAANEKLFFGSGTQLSVL.

This clone was seen more than once but under ten times. This chain connects TRBV6-5 to TRBJ1-4; 7 bases line up with TRBD1. Trimming removed 5 bases from V and 8 bases from J; junction bases left unmatched: 5. Germline CDR1 and CDR2: MNHEY and SVGAGI. The CDR3 spans 13 residues. CDR3 protein: CASSQQGREKLFF. The CDR3 coding sequence is TGTGCCAGCAGTCAACAGGGGAGGGAAAAACTGTTTTTT.

V is TRBV7-9 and J is TRBJ2-1; TRBD1 matches at 7 bases. The trim removed 8 bases at V and 4 bases at J, leaving 17 bases unmatched. CDR1 SEHNR and CDR2 FQNEAQ come from the germline V gene (reference sequence). This CDR3 is built from 17 residues. The CDR3 nucleotides read TGTGCCAGCGGAAGACAGGGAGCGTCTATTCAATACAATGAGCAGTTCTTC. It translates to CASGRQGASIQYNEQFF.

The rearrangement links TRBV7-2 to TRBJ2-2; weak D call: TRBD2 (6 bases). The CDR3 loop spans 14 amino acids. CDR1 is SGHTA, CDR2 FQGNSA, per germline. V was clipped by 3 bases and J by 7 bases, with 12 bases between them. This chain's CDR3 is CASSFGGTVGELFF. The CDR3 DNA follows: TGTGCCAGCAGCTTCGGCGGGACGGTCGGGGAGCTGTTTTTT.

V and J are TRBV6-5 and TRBJ2-1, with TRBD2 as a possible D gene (6 bases). Trimming removed 8 bases from V and 1 base from J, with 12 bases in between. CDR1 and CDR2 (germline): MNHEY, SVGAGI. The CDR3 totals 14 residues. CDR3 protein: CASYRDSSYNEQFF. CDR3 DNA sequence: TGTGCCAGCTATCGGGACTCTTCCTACAATGAGCAGTTCTTC.

The rearrangement joins TRBV28 to TRBJ2-7, with D perhaps TRBD2 (6 bases). The CDR3 is 12 residues long. The V gene lost 8 bases and the J gene lost 3 bases, with 11 bases spanning the gap. From germline, CDR1 is MDHEN and CDR2 SYDVKM. As DNA, the CDR3 is TGTGCCAGCGCTGGGAGGATCTACGAGCAGTACTTC. Translating it yields CASAGRIYEQYF.